A selection of T cell receptor beta chains follows, all from one sample in a study of blood T cells in healthy people across ages. TCRdb re-called the 5' RACE reads with MiXCR, one entry per CDR3 protein. The top ten hold 23% of the sample, which has approximately 2,000,000 distinct CDR3 sequences, 39% seen once. Sequencing used blood. These receptors all stem from a human donor in good health. The CDR3 runs from the conserved cysteine through the conserved F or W. Each record gives: J gene, V gene, D gene, clone size, CDR3 protein, CDR3 DNA. The D gene is left open where the match is weak. Size values are once, few and many counts, or a class for expanded clones, and some rows have none.

TRBJ2-3 TRBV7-2 . . CASSFDRNTDTQYF TGTGCCAGCAGCTTCGACAGAAACACAGATACGCAGTATTTT
TRBJ2-1 TRBV6-2/TRBV6-3 . . CASSYPGASYNEQFF TGTGCCAGCAGTTACCCGGGGGCTTCCTACAATGAGCAGTTCTTC
TRBJ2-1 TRBV29-1 . . CSVVPGSGLYEQFF TGCAGCGTTGTACCGGGGTCGGGCCTCTACGAGCAGTTCTTC
TRBJ2-1 TRBV5-1 . . CASSGTMGNEQFF TGCGCCAGCAGCGGGACAATGGGGAATGAGCAGTTCTTC
TRBJ1-1 TRBV2 TRBD1 . CASQDRARGTEAFF TGTGCCAGCCAGGACAGGGCCAGGGGCACTGAAGCTTTCTTT
TRBJ1-2 TRBV12-3/TRBV12-4 . . CASRFGASYGYTF TGTGCCAGCAGGTTCGGGGCCTCTTATGGCTACACCTTC
TRBJ2-7 TRBV20-1 TRBD2 few CSASGGGADEQYF TGCAGTGCTAGCGGCGGGGGGGCCGACGAGCAGTACTTC
TRBJ2-7 TRBV7-2 . . CASSLRALEKAYEQYF TGTGCCAGCAGCTTACGGGCCCTTGAAAAGGCCTACGAGCAGTACTTC
TRBJ1-1 TRBV13 . few CASSLRSIEAFF TGTGCCAGCAGCTTAAGGTCAATTGAAGCTTTCTTT
TRBJ2-5 TRBV6-2/TRBV6-3 . . CASSYDPRETQYF TGTGCCAGCAGTTACGACCCGAGGGAGACCCAGTACTTC
TRBJ1-1 TRBV29-1 . once CSVRAGLIPTEAFF TGCAGCGTTCGGGCAGGGCTAATTCCCACTGAAGCTTTCTTT
TRBJ2-4 TRBV7-9 TRBD1 . CASSLAEGQGITKNIQYF TGTGCCAGCAGCTTAGCGGAGGGACAGGGTATAACCAAAAACATTCAGTACTTC
TRBJ2-5 TRBV7-7 TRBD1 . CASSSTPARGPETQYF TGTGCTAGCAGCTCAACGCCAGCCAGGGGGCCAGAGACCCAGTACTTC
TRBJ2-1 TRBV7-6 TRBD1 . CASSLAVTGGLNEQFF TGTGCCAGCAGCTTAGCGGTGACAGGGGGCTTGAATGAGCAGTTCTTC
TRBJ2-6 TRBV5-1 . many CASSSGTSGANVLTF TGTGCCAGCAGCTCAGGCACCTCTGGGGCCAACGTCCTGACTTTC
TRBJ2-7 TRBV6-2/TRBV6-3 . . CASGGWTAAYEQYF TGTGCCAGCGGGGGTTGGACAGCTGCCTACGAGCAGTACTTC
TRBJ2-5 TRBV7-7 . once CASSLRAGEQETQYF TGTGCCAGCAGCTTACGGGCCGGGGAACAAGAGACCCAGTACTTC
TRBJ2-1 TRBV4-3 TRBD1 . CASSPTGISYNEQFF TGCGCCAGCAGCCCGACAGGGATCTCCTACAATGAGCAGTTCTTC
TRBJ2-1 TRBV27 . few CATKDYTGEFSSYNEQFF TGTGCCACCAAGGACTATACGGGGGAGTTTTCCTCCTACAATGAGCAGTTCTTC
TRBJ2-1 TRBV29-1 . few CSVGARGAYNEQFF TGCAGCGTTGGAGCTCGGGGGGCATACAATGAGCAGTTCTTC
TRBJ1-1 TRBV4-3 TRBD1 few CASSRAGGATEAFF TGCGCCAGCAGCCGAGCAGGGGGCGCAACTGAAGCTTTCTTT
TRBJ1-1 TRBV12-3/TRBV12-4 TRBD1 . CASSPADREAFF TGTGCCAGCAGTCCCGCGGACAGGGAAGCTTTCTTT
TRBJ1-2 TRBV6-6 TRBD1 few CASSYTGTGGNGYTF TGTGCCAGCAGTTACACCGGGACAGGGGGCAATGGCTACACCTTC
TRBJ1-1 TRBV4-3 TRBD1 few CASSQTQDRDAFF TGCGCCAGCAGCCAAACCCAAGACAGGGATGCTTTCTTT
TRBJ2-1 TRBV20-1 . few CSANRPGLAAGGEQFF TGCAGTGCTAACAGACCGGGACTGGCGGCGGGTGGTGAGCAGTTCTTC
TRBJ2-5 TRBV27 . . CASSLSLNWAVQYF TGTGCCAGCAGTTTATCGTTAAATTGGGCAGTCCAGTACTTC
TRBJ1-2 TRBV29-1 TRBD1 . CSVEQGDSYGYTF TGCAGCGTTGAACAAGGGGACAGCTATGGCTACACCTTC
TRBJ2-1 TRBV5-1 . once CASSPQTATYNEQFF TGCGCCAGCAGCCCCCAGACGGCTACCTACAATGAGCAGTTCTTC
TRBJ2-2 TRBV3-1 . . CASSQVLVGELFF TGTGCCAGCAGCCAAGTTCTGGTCGGGGAGCTGTTTTTT
TRBJ1-3 TRBV10-3 . . CAISESTLGNTIYF TGTGCCATCAGTGAGTCGACTTTAGGAAACACCATATATTTT
TRBJ1-6 TRBV9 . many CASSVVGSPLHF TGTGCCAGCAGCGTAGTGGGTTCACCCCTCCACTTT
TRBJ2-7 TRBV12-3/TRBV12-4 . . CASSAGLNEQYF TGTGCCAGCAGTGCCGGCCTTAACGAGCAGTACTTC
TRBJ2-7 TRBV7-9 . . CASSSPLEGHEQYF TGTGCCAGCAGCTCCCCCCTAGAGGGACATGAGCAGTACTTC
TRBJ1-1 TRBV29-1 . . CSVGGEGAFF TGCAGCGTGGGGGGGGAAGGGGCTTTCTTT
TRBJ2-7 TRBV5-5 . . CASSLRPETNKQYEQYF TGTGCCAGCAGCTTGCGGCCGGAAACAAACAAACAATACGAGCAGTACTTC
TRBJ2-3 TRBV9 TRBD2 . CASSTSGPTNTQYF TGTGCCAGTTCGACTAGCGGGCCCACGAATACGCAGTATTTT
TRBJ2-3 TRBV20-1 . . CSAAFSRTATDTQYF TGCAGTGCAGCGTTCTCCAGGACAGCCACAGATACGCAGTATTTT
TRBJ2-7 TRBV3-1 . . CASSLVSNSGSYEQYF TGTGCCAGCAGCCTCGTTAGTAACTCTGGCTCCTACGAGCAGTACTTC
TRBJ2-7 TRBV9 . . CASSVGGTWNSYEQYF TGTGCCAGCAGCGTAGGAGGTACTTGGAATTCCTACGAGCAGTACTTC
TRBJ1-1 TRBV7-9 . few CASSLGEAEAFF TGTGCCAGCAGCTTAGGTGAGGCTGAAGCTTTCTTT
TRBJ2-3 TRBV2 . once CASSANPGGSTDTQYF TGTGCCAGCAGTGCCAATCCGGGCGGGAGCACAGATACGCAGTATTTT
TRBJ1-2 TRBV6-5 TRBD1 few CASSPGQGGGDYTF TGTGCCAGCAGTCCGGGACAGGGCGGGGGCGACTACACCTTC
TRBJ1-1 TRBV15 . . CATSRDPDGKNREAFF TGTGCCACCAGCAGAGATCCGGACGGAAAAAATCGGGAAGCTTTCTTT
TRBJ2-7 TRBV15 . . CATSRDRVGGGPLYEQYF TGTGCCACCAGCAGAGATCGCGTGGGTGGGGGGCCGCTTTACGAGCAGTACTTC
TRBJ2-1 TRBV4-2 . once CASSQEAGALRNEQFF TGTGCCAGCAGCCAAGAGGCGGGGGCCCTTAGAAATGAGCAGTTCTTC
TRBJ1-1 TRBV5-5 . once CAGSFGPGGVGTEAFF TGTGCCGGCAGCTTCGGACCTGGGGGAGTGGGCACTGAAGCTTTCTTT
TRBJ1-2 TRBV7-2 . . CASSSRTRPYGYTF TGTGCCAGCAGCTCACGCACGCGTCCTTATGGCTACACCTTC
TRBJ2-1 TRBV5-1 . . CASSSGQWATYNEQFF TGCGCCAGCAGCTCCGGACAGTGGGCTACCTACAATGAGCAGTTCTTC
TRBJ1-1 TRBV24-1 . . CATSDWGNTEAFF TGTGCCACCAGTGATTGGGGGAACACTGAAGCTTTCTTT
TRBJ2-3 TRBV7-2 . . CASSPVSWTADTQYF TGTGCCAGCAGCCCAGTTTCGTGGACCGCCGATACGCAGTATTTT
TRBJ2-1 TRBV3-1 TRBD1 . CASSRRDREQFF TGTGCCAGCAGCCGGAGGGACAGGGAGCAGTTCTTC
TRBJ2-7 TRBV12-3/TRBV12-4 TRBD1 few CASSAGTGHYEQYF TGTGCCAGCAGTGCCGGGACAGGGCACTACGAGCAGTACTTC
TRBJ1-5 TRBV12-3/TRBV12-4 TRBD1 few CASSTGVIHQPQHF TGTGCCAGCAGCACAGGGGTTATCCATCAGCCCCAGCATTTT
TRBJ1-2 TRBV20-1 . . CSARDLGRVIGYTF TGCAGTGCTAGAGATTTAGGCAGGGTAATCGGCTACACCTTC
TRBJ2-5 TRBV27 TRBD1 . CASTYSPGTGRNEQYF TGTGCCAGCACCTACTCCCCCGGGACAGGGAGGAATGAGCAGTACTTC
TRBJ2-4 TRBV2 . . CASWDTHKNIQYF TGTGCCAGCTGGGACACCCACAAAAACATTCAGTACTTC
TRBJ2-1 TRBV20-1 . few CSAQGSYNEQFF TGCAGTGCCCAGGGCTCCTACAATGAGCAGTTCTTC